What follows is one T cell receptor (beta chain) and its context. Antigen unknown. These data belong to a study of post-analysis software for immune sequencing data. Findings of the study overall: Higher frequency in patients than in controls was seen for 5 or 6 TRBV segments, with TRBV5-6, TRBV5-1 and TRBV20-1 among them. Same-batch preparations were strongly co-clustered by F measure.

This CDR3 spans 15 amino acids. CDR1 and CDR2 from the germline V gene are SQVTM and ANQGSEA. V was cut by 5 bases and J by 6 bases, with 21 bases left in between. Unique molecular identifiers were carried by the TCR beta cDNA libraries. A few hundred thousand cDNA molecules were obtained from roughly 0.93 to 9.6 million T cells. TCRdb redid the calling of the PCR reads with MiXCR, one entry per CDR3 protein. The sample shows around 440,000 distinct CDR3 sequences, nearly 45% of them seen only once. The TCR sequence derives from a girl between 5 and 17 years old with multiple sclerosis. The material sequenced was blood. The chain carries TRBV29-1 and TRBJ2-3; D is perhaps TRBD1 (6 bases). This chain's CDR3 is CSVNDSPRDTDTQYF. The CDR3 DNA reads TGCAGCGTTAATGACAGCCCCAGGGACACTGATACGCAGTATTTT.